This TCR beta chain was documented in a study of T cell responses to AZD1222 COVID-19 vaccine. V lost 4 bases and J 8 bases, leaving 11 bases between the germline ends. Germline loops: CDR1 SGHTA, CDR2 FQGNSA. CDR3 length equals 12 residues. The assay was immunoSEQ multiplex PCR, and TCRdb's table has in-frame clones only and misses some. The table lists 120,000 to 150,000 clones, approximately 78% of them singletons, with around 4.1% in the top ten. The material sequenced was peripheral blood, taken on day 0 of MenACWY control vaccination. The rearrangement joins TRBV7-2 to TRBJ1-2; D is perhaps TRBD1 (5 bases). The sequence came from an adult in good health. The CDR3 loop reads CASSSRVQGYTF. The CDR3 region has the DNA TGTGCCAGCAGCTCCAGGGTGCAGGGCTACACCTTC.